This note documents a single T cell receptor beta chain sequence. This sample was taken from a study of radiation and T cells in renal cell carcinoma. Time point defined: blood 2 weeks post-SBRT. The treatment was: 15 Gy SBRT to primary tumor, nephrectomy 4 weeks later. After SBRT, blood was collected at 2 and 4 weeks, plus baseline. The germline V and J ends were trimmed by 1 base and 4 bases, with 10 bases remaining between them. CDR3 size: 14 residues. Germline V CDR1 and CDR2: MGHRA, YSYEKL. Clones were read by immunoSEQ multiplex PCR, and TCRdb kept only the in-frame ones, dropping some. This sample carries more than 20,000 clones, about 85% of them seen once, and the ten largest clones take roughly 30%.

Sequences were derived from blood, sampled from a patient whose treatment included radiotherapy and nephrectomy. V and J are TRBV4-1 and TRBJ2-5; D remains ambiguous. This receptor was identified in a man aged 55 to 70 with renal cell carcinoma. The CDR3 nucleotides are TGCGCCAGCAGCCAAGGAGACGGGCGAGAGACCCAGTACTTC. It translates to CASSQGDGRETQYF.